Sequencing of this TCR beta chain was carried out in a study of T cell repertoires in cytomegalovirus infection. With V trimmed by 2 bases and J by 4 bases, 11 bases remained unmatched. Germline V gives CDR1 MGHRA, CDR2 YSYEKL. The CDR3 is 17 amino acids. MiXCR, run by TCRdb on the reads, gives a single entry per CDR3 protein. This sample has some 120,000 distinct CDR3 sequences, with approximately 30% found just once. About this clonotype: The antigen is not known.

The TCR originated in a human donor in good health (CMV status not recorded). Some clones in this sample may be carry-over from other donors' samples. Sequences were derived from CD8+ T cells from cultured PBMCs, sampled from culture after CMV antigen stimulation. J is TRBJ2-3 and V is TRBV4-1; 8 bases map to TRBD2. CDR3 sequence (DNA): TGCGCCAGCAGCCAACCTCTCTCGCGGGGGGACGCAGATACGCAGTATTTT. Translating gives CASSQPLSRGDADTQYF.